This T cell receptor (beta chain) was sequenced for a study of blood T cell repertoires in COVID-19. On the study more broadly: From the United States, Italy and Spain came samples of acute and convalescent COVID-19.

Clones were sequenced by immunoSEQ multiplex PCR, and TCRdb holds only the in-frame ones, with some missing. The top ten clones hold 5.1% of a sample with roughly 81,000 clones, roughly 86% of them seen once. CDR3 length equals 14 residues. Trimming removed 0 bases at V and 3 bases at J, with 9 bases between. Germline V gives CDR1 SGHTA, CDR2 FQGTGA. Material for sequencing was peripheral blood. The receptor was derived from a man in his forties with acute or convalescent COVID-19. V gene TRBV7-3 combines with J gene TRBJ2-7; maybe TRBD1 (6 bases). As DNA, the CDR3 is TGTGCCAGCAGCTTAACGGGGGACAACTACGAGCAGTACTTC. It translates to CASSLTGDNYEQYF.